The following is a T cell receptor beta chain sequence with its context. Its antigen is undetermined. The record originates from a study of cytomegalovirus exposure and HLA in healthy donors. Broader study findings: A later analysis found TCR association rates differed by HLA locus, highest for DRB1 and lowest for HLA-C.

The V and J ends lost 5 bases and 6 bases, in that order; junction bases with no gene match: 17. The CDR3 is made up of 18 amino acids. Germline V CDR1 and CDR2: SEHNR, FQNEAQ (reference sequence). The PCR ran on 60 Vbeta and 13 Jbeta primers. Sequenced by immunoSEQ multiplex PCR; TCRdb stores in-frame clones only, minus some. Counted here are around 98,000 clones, approximately 78% occurring once; the ten biggest clones make up 1.4%. The chain links TRBV7-9 to TRBJ2-4; 9 bases align to TRBD2. Sequencing was performed on PBMCs. The receptor's source is a middle-aged man in good health and CMV-seronegative. Here the CDR3 DNA reads TGTGCCAGCAGCCCGGGGGGCGGGGGGGCCGGGCAAGGAAACATTCAGTACTTC. Translation gives CASSPGGGGAGQGNIQYF.